This T cell receptor (beta chain) appears in the sequencing data of a study of Tregs in tolerant kidney transplant recipients. Study results and limitations: Expanding Tregs on activated donor B cells appeared to best identify donor-specific TCRbeta clones. Validation in larger populations is needed because few patients were studied. Biological reproducibility was not directly addressed in this study.

As to this clone: Its cognate antigen is unknown. The read terminates 3 residues before the CDR3 end, so the remaining end is supplied by the germline J gene.

V lost 0 bases and J 0 bases, leaving 11 bases between the germline ends. The CDR3 spans 16 residues. Germline V gives CDR1 MNHNS, CDR2 SASEGT. Unstimulated Tregs (CD4+CD25+CD127-) and CD4+CD25- non-Tregs were sorted from PBMCs. Clones were sequenced by immunoSEQ multiplex PCR, and TCRdb holds only the in-frame ones, with some missing. Its table lists some 52,000 clones. The TCR originated in a human donor who received a combined kidney and bone marrow transplant. This specimen was CD4+ T cells from blood, taken before the transplant. This rearrangement joins TRBV6-1 to TRBJ1-1; TRBD1 might be the D (5 bases). CDR3 sequence reads: CASSEATTDMNTEAFF. The part of the CDR3 DNA that was read is TGTGCCAGCAGTGAAGCGACGACAGATATGAACACTGAA.